This T cell receptor (beta chain) was profiled in a study of cytomegalovirus exposure and HLA in healthy donors. The PCR contained 60 Vbeta and 13 Jbeta primers. As originally analysed: An analysis that came later counted 70 million to 100 million unique TCR beta chains, approximately 10 million shared. Assay: immunoSEQ multiplex PCR; the TCRdb copy retains only in-frame clones and omits some. The V and J calls and clone size come from that table; D and trimming were worked out from the DNA. The sample yields about 200,000 clones, around nine tenths seen once. Material: PBMCs. The origin of this receptor is a woman in her twenties or thirties in good health and CMV-seronegative.

The CDR3 spells CASRGRGFNEQFF. CDR3 in DNA: TGCGCCAGCAGGGGAAGAGGGTTCAATGAGCAGTTCTTC. The chain links TRBV10-1 to TRBJ2-1; the D gene is possibly TRBD2 (5 bases). Germline V gives CDR1 WNHNN, CDR2 SYGVQD (reference sequence). V lost 6 bases to trimming and J lost 6 bases, with 12 bases between them. The CDR3 length is 13 residues.